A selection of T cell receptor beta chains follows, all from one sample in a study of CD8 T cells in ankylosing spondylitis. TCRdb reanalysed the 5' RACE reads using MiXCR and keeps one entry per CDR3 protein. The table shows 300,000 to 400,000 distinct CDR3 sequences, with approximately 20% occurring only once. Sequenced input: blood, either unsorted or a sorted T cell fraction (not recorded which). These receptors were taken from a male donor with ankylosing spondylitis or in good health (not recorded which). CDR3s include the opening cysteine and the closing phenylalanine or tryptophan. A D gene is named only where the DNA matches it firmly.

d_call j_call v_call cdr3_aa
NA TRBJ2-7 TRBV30 CACEGLRQPREQYF
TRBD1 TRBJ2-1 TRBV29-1 CSVVTGGISYEQFF
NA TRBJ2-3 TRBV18 CASSPAPPTDTQYF
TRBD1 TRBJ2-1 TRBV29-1 CSAEQGTPHEQFF
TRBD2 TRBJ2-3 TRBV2 CARLAGAKITDTQYF
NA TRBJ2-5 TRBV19 CASTLGAGEKTQYF
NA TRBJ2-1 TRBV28 CASSPGGTDQYNEQFF
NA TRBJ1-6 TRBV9 CASSVTQGGSPLHF
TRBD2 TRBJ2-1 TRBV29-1 CSVGLAGGWEQFF
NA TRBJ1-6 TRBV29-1 CSPRPRSDSPLHF
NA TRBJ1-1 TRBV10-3 CAISEPRLTVNTEAFF
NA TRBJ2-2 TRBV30 CAWSWVTGELFF
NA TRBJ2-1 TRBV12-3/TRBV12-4 CASSFTGRGEQFF
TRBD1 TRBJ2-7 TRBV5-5 CASSLALGQGFNEQYF
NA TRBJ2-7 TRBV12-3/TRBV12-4 CASSLGSISYEQYF
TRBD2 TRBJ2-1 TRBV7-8 CASSPLAGLSYNEQFF
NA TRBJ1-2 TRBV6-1 CASSAIVRDYGYTF
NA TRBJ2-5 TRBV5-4 CASSFSRVVETQYF
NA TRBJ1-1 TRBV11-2 CASSHSVNTEAFF
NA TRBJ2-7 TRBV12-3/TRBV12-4 CASSQDTGLANEQYF
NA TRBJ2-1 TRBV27 CASSWGTSSNEQFF
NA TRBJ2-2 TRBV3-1 CASSLRDLNTGELFF
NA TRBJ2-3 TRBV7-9 CASSQSGAPTDTQYF
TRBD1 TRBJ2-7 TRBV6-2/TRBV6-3 CASSFSLSEAYRGRWYF